The T cell receptor beta chain described here comes from a study of T cells in Graves' hyperthyroidism and ophthalmopathy. General observations from the study: Researchers found most expanded thyroid clonotypes above 0.001 in blood as well.

From RNA transcripts, TCR beta CDR3 regions were amplified. TCR CDR3 regions were first amplified by RT-PCR with HTBI primers. TCRdb reanalysed the multiplex PCR reads using MiXCR and keeps one entry per CDR3 protein. This sample has under 800,000 distinct CDR3 sequences, with about 14% found just once. This clonotype showed up many times. Its specificity is unknown. The V segment lost 3 bases and the J segment 2 bases; nucleotides outside the gene matches: 17. CDR3 size: 19 residues. Germline V gene lookup returns CDR1 SEHNR and CDR2 FQNEAQ (reference sequence). This rearrangement joins TRBV7-9 to TRBJ2-3; 7 positions agree with TRBD2. The source of this sequence is a woman between 18 and 29 years old with Graves' hyperthyroidism. Sequenced material: blood. The CDR3 nucleotides are TGTGCCAGCAGCTTCCTGGTCCGGCGGGAGTGGGGGTTCACAGATACGCAGTATTTT. The encoded protein is CASSFLVRREWGFTDTQYF.